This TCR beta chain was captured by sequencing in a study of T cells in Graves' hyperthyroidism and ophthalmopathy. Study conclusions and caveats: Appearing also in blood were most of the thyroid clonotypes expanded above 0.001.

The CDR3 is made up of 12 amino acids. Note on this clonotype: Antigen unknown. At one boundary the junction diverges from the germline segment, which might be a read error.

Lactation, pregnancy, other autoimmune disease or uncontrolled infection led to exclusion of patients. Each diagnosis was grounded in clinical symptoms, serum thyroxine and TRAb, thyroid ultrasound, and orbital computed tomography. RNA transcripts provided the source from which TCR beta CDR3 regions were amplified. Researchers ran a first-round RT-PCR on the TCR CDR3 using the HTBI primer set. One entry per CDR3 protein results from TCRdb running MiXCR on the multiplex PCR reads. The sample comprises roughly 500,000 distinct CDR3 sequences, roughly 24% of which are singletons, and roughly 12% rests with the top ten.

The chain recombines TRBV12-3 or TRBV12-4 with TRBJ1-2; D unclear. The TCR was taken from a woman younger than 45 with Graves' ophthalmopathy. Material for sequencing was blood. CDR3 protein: CASFEWPYGYTF. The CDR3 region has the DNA TGCGCCAGCTTCGAGTGGCCCTATGGCTACACCTTC.